This TCR beta chain came from a study of OX40 agonist ivuxolimab in advanced cancers. Study at large: Ivuxolimab was delivered to patients intravenously every 2 weeks at doses spanning 0.01 to 10 mg/kg. Partial responses were observed in three patients, of whom one had hepatocellular carcinoma and two had cutaneous melanoma.

To note about this clone: What it binds is not known.

Clones were sequenced by immunoSEQ multiplex PCR, and TCRdb holds only the in-frame ones, with some missing. This sample has about 12,000 clones, with about 81% found just once. Study-wide results and caveats: Nonresponders, in some cases, also had low normalized T-cell clonal expansion. Clonal expansion by week 6 occurred in CD4+ and CD8+ blood T cells (at 0.1 to 3.0 mg/kg).

The TCR originated in an adult with an advanced solid tumor such as melanoma, head and neck, liver or kidney cancer. The sequencing used CD4+ or CD8+ T cells sorted from blood, collected in a trial of the OX40 agonist ivuxolimab.

The DNA for the CDR3 is TGTGCCAGCAGTTTGGGGACGACATACAATGAGCAGTTCTTC. This sequence encodes CASSLGTTYNEQFF. The genes are TRBV27 and TRBJ2-1; D might be TRBD1 or TRBD2, each matching 5 bases. V was cut by 3 bases and J by 4 bases, with 10 bases left in between. This CDR3 has 14 residues. Per germline, CDR1 MNHEY and CDR2 SMNVEV (reference sequence).